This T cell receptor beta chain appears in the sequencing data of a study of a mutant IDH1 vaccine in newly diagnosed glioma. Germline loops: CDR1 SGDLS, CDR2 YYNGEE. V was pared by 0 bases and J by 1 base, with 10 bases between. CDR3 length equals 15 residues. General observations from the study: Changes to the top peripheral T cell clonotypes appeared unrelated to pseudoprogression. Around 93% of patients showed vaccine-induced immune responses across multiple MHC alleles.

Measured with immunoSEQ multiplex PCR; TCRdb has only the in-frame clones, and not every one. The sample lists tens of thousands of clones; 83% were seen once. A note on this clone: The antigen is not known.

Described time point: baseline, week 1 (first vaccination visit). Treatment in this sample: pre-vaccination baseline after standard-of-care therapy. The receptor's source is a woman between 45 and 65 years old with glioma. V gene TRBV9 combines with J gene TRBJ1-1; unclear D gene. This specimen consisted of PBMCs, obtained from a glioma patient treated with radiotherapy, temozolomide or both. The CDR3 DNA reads TGTGCCAGCAGCGTAGCTGGGGTAAGGAACACTGAAGCTTTCTTT. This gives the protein CASSVAGVRNTEAFF.